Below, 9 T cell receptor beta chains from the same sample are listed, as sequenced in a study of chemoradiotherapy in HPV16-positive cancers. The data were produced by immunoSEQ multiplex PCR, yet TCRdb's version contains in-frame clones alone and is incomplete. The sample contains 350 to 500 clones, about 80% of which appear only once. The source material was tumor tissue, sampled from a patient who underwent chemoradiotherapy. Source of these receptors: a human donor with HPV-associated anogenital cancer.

CDR3 residues: CASSEKGTGGYEQYF. CDR3 in DNA: TGTGCCAGCAGTGAAAAAGGGACAGGGGGCTACGAGCAGTACTTC. The V call is TRBV6-1, the J call TRBJ2-7; 11 bases fit TRBD1. This CDR3 spans 15 amino acids. Germline V CDR1 and CDR2: MNHNS, SASEGT. V trimming: 2 bases; J trimming: 3 bases; junction bases outside the gene matches: 3.

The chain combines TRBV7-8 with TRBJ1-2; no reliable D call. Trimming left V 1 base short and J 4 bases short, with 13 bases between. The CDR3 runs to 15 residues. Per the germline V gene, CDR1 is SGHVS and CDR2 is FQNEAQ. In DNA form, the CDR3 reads TGTGCCAGCAGCTTAGGGGAGGGAGGGATCTATGGCTACACCTTC. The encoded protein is CASSLGEGGIYGYTF.

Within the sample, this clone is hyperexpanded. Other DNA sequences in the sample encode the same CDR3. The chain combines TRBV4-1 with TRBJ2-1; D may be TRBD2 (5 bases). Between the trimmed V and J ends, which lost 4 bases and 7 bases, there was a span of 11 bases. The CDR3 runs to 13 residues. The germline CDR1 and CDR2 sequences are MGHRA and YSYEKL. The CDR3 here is CASSPRGDNEQFF. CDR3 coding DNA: TGCGCCAGCAGCCCCCGGGGTGATAATGAGCAGTTCTTC.

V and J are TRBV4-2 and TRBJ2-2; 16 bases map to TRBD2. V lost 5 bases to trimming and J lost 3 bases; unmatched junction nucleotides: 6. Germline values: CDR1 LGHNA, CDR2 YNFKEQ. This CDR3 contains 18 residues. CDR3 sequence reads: CASSYGTSGGEHTGELFF. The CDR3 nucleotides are TGTGCCAGCAGCTACGGGACTAGCGGGGGGGAACACACCGGGGAGCTGTTTTTT.

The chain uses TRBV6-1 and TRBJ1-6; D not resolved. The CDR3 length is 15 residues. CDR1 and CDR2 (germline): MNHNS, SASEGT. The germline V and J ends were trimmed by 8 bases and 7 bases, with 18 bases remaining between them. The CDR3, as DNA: TGTGCCAGCGGTCTGGCGGGCACCAAAAATTCACCCCTCCACTTT. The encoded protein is CASGLAGTKNSPLHF.

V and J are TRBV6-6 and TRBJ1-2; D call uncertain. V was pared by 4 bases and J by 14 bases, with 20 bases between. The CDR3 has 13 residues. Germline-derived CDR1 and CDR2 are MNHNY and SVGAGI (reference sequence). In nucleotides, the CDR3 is TGTGCCAGCAGTTTCCCCGGGTTGGACTTCGTTACCTTC. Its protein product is CASSFPGLDFVTF.

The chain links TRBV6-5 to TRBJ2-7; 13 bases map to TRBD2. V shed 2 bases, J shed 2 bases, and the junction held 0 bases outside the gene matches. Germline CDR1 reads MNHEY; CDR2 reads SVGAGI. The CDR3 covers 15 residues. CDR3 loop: CASSYGLAGAYEQYF. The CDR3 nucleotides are TGTGCCAGCAGTTACGGACTAGCGGGAGCCTACGAGCAGTACTTC.

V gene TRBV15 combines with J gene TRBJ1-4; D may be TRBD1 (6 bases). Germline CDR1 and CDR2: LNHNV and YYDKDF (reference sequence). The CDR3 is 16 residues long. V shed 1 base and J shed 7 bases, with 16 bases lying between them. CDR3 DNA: TGTGCCACCAGCAGAGCCCAGGGGAGCGGGGGTGAAAAACTGTTTTTT. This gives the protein CATSRAQGSGGEKLFF.

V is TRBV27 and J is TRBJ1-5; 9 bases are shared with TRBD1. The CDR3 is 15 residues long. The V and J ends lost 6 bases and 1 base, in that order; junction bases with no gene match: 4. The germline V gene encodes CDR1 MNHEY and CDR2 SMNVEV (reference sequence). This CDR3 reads CASRKDRGSNQPQHF. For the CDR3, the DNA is TGTGCCAGCAGGAAGGACAGGGGAAGCAATCAGCCCCAGCATTTT.